This T cell receptor (beta chain) was identified during a study of CD8 T cell repertoires and HIV-1 epitope variants. General observations from the study: No clonotypes responded to the TAALDMSHF plasma variant; about five recognized KF9, one HW9.

As regards this clone: As yet, its antigen is unknown.

This CDR3 spans 20 amino acids. Sequencing was performed with immunoSEQ multiplex PCR; in TCRdb, only in-frame clones are kept and a portion is missing. Among 2,500 to 3,000 clones, roughly 72% were seen once, and the ten largest hold roughly 42%. The sequence came from a male donor with HIV. This rearrangement joins TRBV1 to TRBJ2-5; the D call in the table, TRBD2, was not verified against the DNA. TRBV1 is listed as a pseudogene. Input material: cultured CD8+ T cells derived from PBMCs. For the CDR3, the DNA is TGCACCAGCAGTCCTGGAGGAGACTTCGGGGCTAGCGGAAAACAAGAGGCCCAGTACTTC. This encodes CTSSPGGDFGASGKQEAQYF.